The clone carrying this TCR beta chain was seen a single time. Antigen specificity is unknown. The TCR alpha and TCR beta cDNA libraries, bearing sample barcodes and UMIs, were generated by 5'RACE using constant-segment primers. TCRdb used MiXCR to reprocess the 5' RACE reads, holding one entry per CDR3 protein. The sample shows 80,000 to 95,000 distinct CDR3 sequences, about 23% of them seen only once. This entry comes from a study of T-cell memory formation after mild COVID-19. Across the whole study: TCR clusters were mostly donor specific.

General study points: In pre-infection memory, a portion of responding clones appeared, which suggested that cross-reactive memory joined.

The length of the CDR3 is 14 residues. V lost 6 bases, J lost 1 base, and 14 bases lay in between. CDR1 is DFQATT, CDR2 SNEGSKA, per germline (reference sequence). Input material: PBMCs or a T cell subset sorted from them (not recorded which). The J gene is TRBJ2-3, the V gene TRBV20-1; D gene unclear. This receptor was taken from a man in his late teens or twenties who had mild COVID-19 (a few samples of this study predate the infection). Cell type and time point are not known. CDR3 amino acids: CSADWEERTDTQYF. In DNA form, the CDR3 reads TGCAGTGCCGACTGGGAAGAACGCACAGATACGCAGTATTTT.